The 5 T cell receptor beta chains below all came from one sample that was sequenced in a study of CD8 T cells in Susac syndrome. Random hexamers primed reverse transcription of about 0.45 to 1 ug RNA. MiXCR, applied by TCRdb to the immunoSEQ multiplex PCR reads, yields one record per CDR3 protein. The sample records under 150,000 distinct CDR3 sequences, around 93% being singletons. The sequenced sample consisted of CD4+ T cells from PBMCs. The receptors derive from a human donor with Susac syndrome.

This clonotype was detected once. The CDR3 spells CSAAGLGDYNEQFF. CDR3 DNA: TGCAGTGCTGCGGGACTAGGAGACTACAATGAGCAGTTCTTC. The chain is built from TRBV20-1 and TRBJ2-1; 8 nucleotides agree with TRBD2. CDR3 length: 14 amino acids. With 5 bases clipped from V and 3 bases from J, the junction kept 6 bases outside the gene matches. Germline lookup yields CDR1 DFQATT and CDR2 SNEGSKA (reference sequence).

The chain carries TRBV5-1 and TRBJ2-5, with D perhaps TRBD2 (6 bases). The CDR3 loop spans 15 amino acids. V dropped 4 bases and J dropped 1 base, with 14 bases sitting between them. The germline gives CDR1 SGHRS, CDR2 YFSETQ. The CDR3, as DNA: TGCGCCAGCAGCAGACTAGTCGGTGGCCAAGAGACCCAGTACTTC. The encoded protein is CASSRLVGGQETQYF.

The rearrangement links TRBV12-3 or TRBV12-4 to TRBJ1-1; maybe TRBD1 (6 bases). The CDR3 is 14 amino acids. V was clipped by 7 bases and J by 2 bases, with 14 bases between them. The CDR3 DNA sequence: TGTGCCAGCACCTGGGGCAGGGGAAACACTGAAGCTTTCTTT. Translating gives CASTWGRGNTEAFF.

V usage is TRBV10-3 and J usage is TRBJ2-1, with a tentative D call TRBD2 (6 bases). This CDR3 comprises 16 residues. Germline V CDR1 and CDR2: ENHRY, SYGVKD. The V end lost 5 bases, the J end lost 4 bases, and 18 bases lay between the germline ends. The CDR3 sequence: CAISTGLSGAYNEQFF. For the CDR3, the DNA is TGTGCCATCAGTACCGGGCTTAGCGGAGCTTACAATGAGCAGTTCTTC.

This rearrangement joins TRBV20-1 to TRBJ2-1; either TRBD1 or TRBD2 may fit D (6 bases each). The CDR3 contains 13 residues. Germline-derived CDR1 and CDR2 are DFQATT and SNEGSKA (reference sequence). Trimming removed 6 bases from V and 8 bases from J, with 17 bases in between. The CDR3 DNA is TGCAGTGCCATATGGGGGGCCCTCGATGAGCAGTTCTTC. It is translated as CSAIWGALDEQFF.